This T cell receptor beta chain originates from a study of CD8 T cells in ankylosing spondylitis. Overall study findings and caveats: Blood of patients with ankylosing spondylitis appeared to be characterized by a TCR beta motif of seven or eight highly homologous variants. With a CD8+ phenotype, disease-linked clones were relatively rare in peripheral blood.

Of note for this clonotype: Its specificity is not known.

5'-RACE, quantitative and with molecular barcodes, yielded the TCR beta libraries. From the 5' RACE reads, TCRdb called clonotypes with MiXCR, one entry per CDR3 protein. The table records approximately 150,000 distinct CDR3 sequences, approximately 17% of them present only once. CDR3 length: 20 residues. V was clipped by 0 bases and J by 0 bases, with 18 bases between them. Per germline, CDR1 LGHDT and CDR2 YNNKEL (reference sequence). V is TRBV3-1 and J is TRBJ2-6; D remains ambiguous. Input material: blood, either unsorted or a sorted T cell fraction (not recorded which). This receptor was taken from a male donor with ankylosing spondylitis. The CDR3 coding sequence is TGTGCCAGCAGCCAAGATCAGAGAGGCAGACCAGACTCTGGGGCCAACGTCCTGACTTTC. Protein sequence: CASSQDQRGRPDSGANVLTF. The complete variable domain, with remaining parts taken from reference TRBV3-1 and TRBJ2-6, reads DTAVSQTPKYLVTQMGNDKSIKCEQNLGHDTMYWYKQDSKKFLKIMFSYNNKELIINETVPNRFSPKSPDKAHLNLHINSLELGDSAVYFCASSQDQRGRPDSGANVLTFGAGSRLTVL.